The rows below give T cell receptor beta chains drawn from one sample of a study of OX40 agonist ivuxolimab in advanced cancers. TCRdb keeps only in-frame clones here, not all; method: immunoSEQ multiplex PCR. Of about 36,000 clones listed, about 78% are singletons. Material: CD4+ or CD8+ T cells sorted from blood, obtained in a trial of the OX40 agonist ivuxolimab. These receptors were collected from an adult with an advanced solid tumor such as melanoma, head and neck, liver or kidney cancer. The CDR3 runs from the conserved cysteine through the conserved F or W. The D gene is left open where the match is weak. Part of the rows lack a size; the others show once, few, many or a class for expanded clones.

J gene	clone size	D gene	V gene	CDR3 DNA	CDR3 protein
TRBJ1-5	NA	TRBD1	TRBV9	TGTGCCAGCAGCGTGGGACAGGATTACAATCAGCCCCAGCATTTT	CASSVGQDYNQPQHF
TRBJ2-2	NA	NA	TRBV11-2	TGTGCCAGCAGCTTCTCGGCGGGGGGGGAGCTGTTTTTT	CASSFSAGGELFF
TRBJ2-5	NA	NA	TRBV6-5	TGTGCCAGCAGTTACGGGGGGAGCAACCAAGAGACCCAGTACTTC	CASSYGGSNQETQYF
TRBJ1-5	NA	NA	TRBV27	TGTGCCAGCAGTTTGGCGCAGGGTTATCAGCCCCAGCATTTT	CASSLAQGYQPQHF
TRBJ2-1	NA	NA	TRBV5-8	TGTGCCAGCAGCCGGGGGTACAATGAGCAGTTCTTC	CASSRGYNEQFF
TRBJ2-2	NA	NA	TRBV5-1	TGCGCCAGCAGCTTGGGTTTGGCAGGAGGGGCCACCGGGGAGCTGTTTTTT	CASSLGLAGGATGELFF
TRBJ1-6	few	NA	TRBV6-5	TGTGCCAGCAGTTACGGGCCGGGCGATTCACCCCTCCACTTT	CASSYGPGDSPLHF
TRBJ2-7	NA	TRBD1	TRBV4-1	TGCGCCAGCAGCCAAAAAGACAGGGGCGGCTACGAGCAGTACTTC	CASSQKDRGGYEQYF
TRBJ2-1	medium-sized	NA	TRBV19	TGTGCCAGTAGTTACTACAACAATGAGCAGTTCTTC	CASSYYNNEQFF
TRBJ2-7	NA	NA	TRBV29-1	TGCAGCGCCGCCGGGACGGCATCCTACGAGCAGTACTTC	CSAAGTASYEQYF
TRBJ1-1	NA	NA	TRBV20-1	TGCAGTCTGACAGAGGCTTTCTTT	CSLTEAFF
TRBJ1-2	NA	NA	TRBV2	TGTGCCAGCAGTGAGGACAGTTTGAACTATGGCTACACCTTC	CASSEDSLNYGYTF
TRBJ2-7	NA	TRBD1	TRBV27	TGTGCCAGCAGTTTATCCCCGGACAGGGCAACCTACGAGCAGTACTTC	CASSLSPDRATYEQYF
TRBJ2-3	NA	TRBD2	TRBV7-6	TGTGCCAGCAGCTTAAGGGGCGGGAGGAGCACAGATACGCAGTATTTT	CASSLRGGRSTDTQYF
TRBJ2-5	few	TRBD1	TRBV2	TGTGCCAGCAGTGAAGGAGGGGGGACAGGGGGTTCCCTCCTCCTGGAGACCCAGTACTTC	CASSEGGGTGGSLLLETQYF
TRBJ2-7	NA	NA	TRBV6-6	TGTGCCAGCAGTTACGGGGCAGACTCCTACGAGCAGTACTTC	CASSYGADSYEQYF
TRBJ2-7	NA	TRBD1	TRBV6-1	TGTGCCAGCAGTCAACCGGGACAGCTTCACTACGAGCAGTACTTC	CASSQPGQLHYEQYF
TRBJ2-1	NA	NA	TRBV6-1	TGTGCCAGCAGTGACTTAGCGGTGAGCTCCTACAATGAGCAGTTCTTC	CASSDLAVSSYNEQFF
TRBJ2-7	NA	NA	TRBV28	TGTGCCAGCAGTTTTTTAGGGGGGGCCTCCTACGAGCAGTACTTC	CASSFLGGASYEQYF
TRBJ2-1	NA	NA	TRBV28	TGTGCCAGCAGATCGTGGGGAGTGAACAATGAGCAGTTCTTC	CASRSWGVNNEQFF
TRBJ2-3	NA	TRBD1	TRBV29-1	TGCAGCGTACAGGGGGCTCCAGGGGATACGCAGTATTTT	CSVQGAPGDTQYF
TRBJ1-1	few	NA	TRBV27	TGTGCCAGCAGTAAACCCGGACGGGCTACTGAAGCTTTCTTT	CASSKPGRATEAFF
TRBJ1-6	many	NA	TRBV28	TGTGCCAGCAGCCTACTGACAGGCTTTAATTCACCCCTCCACTTT	CASSLLTGFNSPLHF
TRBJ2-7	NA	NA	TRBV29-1	TGCAGCGTTGAAGACGGGTTCTCCTACGAGCAGTACTTC	CSVEDGFSYEQYF
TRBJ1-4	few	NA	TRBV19	TGTGCCACCAATGGGGCTGCGGATGAAAAACTGTTTTTT	CATNGAADEKLFF
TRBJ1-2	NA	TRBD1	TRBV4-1	TGCGCCAGCAGCCAAGATCCGGGACAGGGTCCTGGCTACACCTTC	CASSQDPGQGPGYTF
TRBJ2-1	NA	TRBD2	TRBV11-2	TGTGCCAGCAGCCCCAGGAGCGGGAGTATAGATGAGCAGTTCTTC	CASSPRSGSIDEQFF
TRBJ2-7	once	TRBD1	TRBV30	TGTGCCTGGAGTTCGGGACAGGGCTCCCACGAGCAGTACTTC	CAWSSGQGSHEQYF
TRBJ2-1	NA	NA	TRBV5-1	TGCGCCAGCAGTCCCCTCGGGGTGACGACGGATGAGCAGTTCTTC	CASSPLGVTTDEQFF
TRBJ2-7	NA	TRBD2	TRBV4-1	TGCGCCAGCAGCCGACTAGCGGAGATCTCCTACGAGCAGTACTTC	CASSRLAEISYEQYF
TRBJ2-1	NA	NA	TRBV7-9	TGTGCCAGCAGCTCAAGGACAGTGCGGGCATACAATGAGCAGTTCTTC	CASSSRTVRAYNEQFF